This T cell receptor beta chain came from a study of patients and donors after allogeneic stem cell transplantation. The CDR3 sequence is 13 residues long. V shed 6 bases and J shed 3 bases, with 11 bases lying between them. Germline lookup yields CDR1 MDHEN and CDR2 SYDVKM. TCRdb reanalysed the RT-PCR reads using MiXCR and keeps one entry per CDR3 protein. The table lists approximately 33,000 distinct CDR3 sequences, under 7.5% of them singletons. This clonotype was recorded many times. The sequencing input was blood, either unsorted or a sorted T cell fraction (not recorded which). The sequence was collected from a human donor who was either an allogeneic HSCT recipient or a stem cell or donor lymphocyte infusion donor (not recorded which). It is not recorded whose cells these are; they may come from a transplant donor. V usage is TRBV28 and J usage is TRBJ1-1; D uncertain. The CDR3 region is CASRQHPYTEAFF. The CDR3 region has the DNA TGTGCCAGCAGGCAGCACCCGTACACTGAAGCTTTCTTT. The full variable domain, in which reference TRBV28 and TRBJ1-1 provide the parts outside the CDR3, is DVKVTQSSRYLVKRTGEKVFLECVQDMDHENMFWYRQDPGLGLRLIYFSYDVKMKEKGDIPEGYSVSREKKERFSLILESASTNQTSMYLCASRQHPYTEAFFGQGTRLTVV.